The 10 T cell receptor beta chains below come from one sample, sequenced in a study of OX40 agonist ivuxolimab in advanced cancers. Library generation was performed with the immunoSEQ multiplex PCR assay. The clones in this table, taken by TCRdb from immuneACCESS, are in-frame only. Not every clone is retained; where verified, under half of the shortfall comes from an unresolved V gene, and the cause of the rest is unknown. The sample contains about 84,000 clones, roughly 84% of them found a single time. Around 2.9% of the sample is in the top ten clones. The source was CD4+ or CD8+ T cells sorted from blood, collected in a trial of the OX40 agonist ivuxolimab. The receptors originated from an adult with an advanced solid tumor such as melanoma, head and neck, liver or kidney cancer.

V gene TRBV7-2 combines with J gene TRBJ2-3; the match to TRBD2 covers 7 bases. In germline, CDR1 is SGHTA, CDR2 FQGNSA. J lost 1 base, V lost 3 bases, and 4 bases had no gene match. This CDR3 is built from 15 residues. CDR3 sequence: CASSFASGGTDTQYF. CDR3 sequence (DNA): TGTGCCAGCAGCTTCGCTAGCGGAGGCACAGATACGCAGTATTTT.

The chain couples TRBV5-5 to TRBJ1-2; no clear D gene. V lost 1 base, J lost 2 bases, and 12 bases lay in between. Germline V gene sequence: CDR1 SGHKS, CDR2 YYEKEE (reference sequence). The CDR3 runs 15 residues. Here the CDR3 DNA reads TGTGCCAGCAGCTTGACCTCGGAACACAACTATGGCTACACCTTC. Its translation: CASSLTSEHNYGYTF.

This chain joins TRBV19 and TRBJ2-2; D is undetermined. CDR3 size: 11 residues. Trimming cost V 6 bases and J 5 bases, with 4 bases left between them. Germline CDR1 and CDR2: LNHDA and SQIVND (reference sequence). This CDR3 reads CASSFTGELFF. The CDR3 DNA sequence: TGTGCCAGTAGCTTTACCGGGGAGCTGTTTTTT.

This clone was observed once. This chain connects TRBV27 to TRBJ1-1; TRBD1 aligns across 8 bases. CDR3 size: 15 residues. Germline values: CDR1 MNHEY, CDR2 SMNVEV (reference sequence). J was trimmed by 6 bases and V by 10 bases; bases with no gene match: 16. The CDR3 sequence: CATVGTGALSAEAFF. The CDR3 bases are TGTGCCACCGTCGGGACAGGCGCCCTTAGCGCTGAAGCTTTCTTT.

This chain links TRBV5-6 with TRBJ1-2; 11 bases are shared with TRBD1. The CDR3 runs to 14 residues. Trimming cost V 4 bases and J 3 bases; bases outside gene matches: 2. CDR1 is SGHDT, CDR2 YYEEEE, per germline. The CDR3 nucleotides are TGTGCCAGCAGCCCGGGACAGGGGGACTATGGCTACACCTTC. Its protein is CASSPGQGDYGYTF.

V and J are TRBV29-1 and TRBJ1-4; D perhaps matches TRBD1 (6 bases). The CDR3 extends over 12 amino acids. Germline CDR1 is SQVTM and CDR2 is ANQGSEA. V was trimmed by 7 bases and J by 4 bases, leaving 10 bases between them. Written as DNA, the CDR3 is TGCAGCGCCCGGGACATTAATGAAAAACTGTTTTTT. This translates into CSARDINEKLFF.

This chain links TRBV28 with TRBJ2-1; 9 positions agree with TRBD2. This CDR3 is built from 16 residues. The germline gives CDR1 MDHEN, CDR2 SYDVKM. Germline trimming cut 5 bases from V and 2 bases from J; bases unmatched to any gene: 7. This chain's CDR3 is CASSPIAGGPYNEQFF. The CDR3, as DNA: TGTGCCAGCAGTCCCATCGCGGGGGGGCCCTACAATGAGCAGTTCTTC.

This clone has a handful of counts. The chain employs TRBV11-3 and TRBJ1-5, with unresolved D. This CDR3 is built from 14 residues. Germline V gene lookup returns CDR1 SGHNT and CDR2 YENEEA. Trimming stripped 5 bases from V and 3 bases from J, with 11 bases between. The CDR3 sequence is CASSPWQANQPQHF. The CDR3 DNA reads TGTGCCAGCAGCCCCTGGCAGGCCAATCAGCCCCAGCATTTT.

The chain carries TRBV7-2 and TRBJ2-2; 7 nucleotides align to TRBD2. From germline, CDR1 is SGHTA and CDR2 FQGNSA. The CDR3 has 16 amino acids. Trimming cost V 0 bases and J 2 bases; bases outside gene matches: 3. The CDR3 loop reads CASSLAGTTNTGELFF. In DNA, the CDR3 is TGTGCCAGCAGCTTAGCCGGGACTACTAACACCGGGGAGCTGTTTTTT.

CDR3 region: CASSLVGETQYF. Written as DNA, the CDR3 is TGTGCCAGCAGCTTGGTAGGCGAGACCCAGTACTTC. This sequence joins TRBV5-4 and TRBJ2-5; no definite D call. The length of the CDR3 is 12 residues. V shed 0 bases and J shed 5 bases, with 5 bases lying between them. CDR1 is SGHNT, CDR2 YYREEE, per germline (reference sequence). The complete variable domain, with remaining parts taken from reference TRBV5-4 and TRBJ2-5, reads ETGVTQSPTHLIKTRGQQVTLRCSSQSGHNTVSWYQQALGQGPQFIFQYYREEENGRGNFPPRFSGLQFPNYSSELNVNALELDDSALYLCASSLVGETQYFGPGTRLLVL.